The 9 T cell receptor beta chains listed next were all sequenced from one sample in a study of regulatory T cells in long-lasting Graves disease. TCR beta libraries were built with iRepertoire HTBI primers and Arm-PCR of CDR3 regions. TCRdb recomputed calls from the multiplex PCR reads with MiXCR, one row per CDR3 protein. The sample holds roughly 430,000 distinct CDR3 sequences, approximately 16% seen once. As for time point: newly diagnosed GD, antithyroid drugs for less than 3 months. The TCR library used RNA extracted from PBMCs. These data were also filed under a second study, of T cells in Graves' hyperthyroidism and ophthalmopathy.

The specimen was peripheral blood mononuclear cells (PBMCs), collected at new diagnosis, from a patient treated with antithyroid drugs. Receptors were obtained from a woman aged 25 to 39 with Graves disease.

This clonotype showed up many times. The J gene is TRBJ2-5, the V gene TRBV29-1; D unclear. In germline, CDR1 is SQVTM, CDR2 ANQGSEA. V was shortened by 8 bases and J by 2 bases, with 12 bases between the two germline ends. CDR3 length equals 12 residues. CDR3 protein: CSFSGLQETQYF. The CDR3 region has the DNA TGCAGCTTCTCCGGGCTTCAAGAGACCCAGTACTTC.

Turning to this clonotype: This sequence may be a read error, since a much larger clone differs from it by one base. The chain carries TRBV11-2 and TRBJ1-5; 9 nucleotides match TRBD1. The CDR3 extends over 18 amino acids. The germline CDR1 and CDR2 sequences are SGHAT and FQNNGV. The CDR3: CASSLDYDLGQGVQPRHF. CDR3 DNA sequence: TGTGCCAGCAGCTTAGATTATGACTTGGGACAGGGAGTTCAGCCCCGGCATTTT. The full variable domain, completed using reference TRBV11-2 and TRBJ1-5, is EAGVAQSPRYKIIEKRQSVAFWCNPISGHATLYWYQQILGQGPKLLIQFQNNGVVDDSQLPKDRFSAERLKGVDSTLKIQPAKLEDSAVYLCASSLDYDLGQGVQPRHFGDGTRLSIL.

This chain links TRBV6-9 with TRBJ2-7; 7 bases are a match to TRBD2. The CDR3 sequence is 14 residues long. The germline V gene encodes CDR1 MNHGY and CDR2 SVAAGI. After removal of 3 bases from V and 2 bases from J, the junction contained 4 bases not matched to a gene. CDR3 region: CASSYGRSAYEQYF. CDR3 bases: TGTGCCAGCAGTTACGGGAGGAGCGCCTACGAGCAGTACTTC.

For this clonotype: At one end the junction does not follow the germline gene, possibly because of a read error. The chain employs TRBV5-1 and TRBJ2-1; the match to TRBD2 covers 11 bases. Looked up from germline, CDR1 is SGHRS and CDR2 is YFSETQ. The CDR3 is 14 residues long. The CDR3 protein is CASSILAGAHEQFF. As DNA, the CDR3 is TGTGCCAGCAGCATACTAGCGGGAGCCCATGAGCAGTTCTTC.

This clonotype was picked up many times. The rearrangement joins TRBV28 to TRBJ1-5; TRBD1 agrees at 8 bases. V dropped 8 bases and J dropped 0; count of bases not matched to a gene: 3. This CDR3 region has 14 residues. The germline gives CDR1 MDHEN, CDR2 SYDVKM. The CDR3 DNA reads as TGTGCCAGCTGGGACAGGTATAGCAATCAGCCCCAGCATTTT. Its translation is CASWDRYSNQPQHF.

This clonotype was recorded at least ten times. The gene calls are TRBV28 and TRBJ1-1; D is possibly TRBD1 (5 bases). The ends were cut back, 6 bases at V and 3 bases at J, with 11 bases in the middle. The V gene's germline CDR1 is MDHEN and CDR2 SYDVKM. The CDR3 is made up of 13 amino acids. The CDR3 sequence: CASSRGGDTEAFF. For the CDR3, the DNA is TGTGCCAGCAGCCGGGGGGGGGACACTGAAGCTTTCTTT.

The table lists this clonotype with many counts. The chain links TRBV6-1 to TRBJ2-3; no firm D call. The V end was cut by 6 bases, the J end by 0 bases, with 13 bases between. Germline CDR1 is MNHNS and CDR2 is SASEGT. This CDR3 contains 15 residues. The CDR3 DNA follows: TGTGCCAGCAGCCCTATGGTGGCTAGCACAGATACGCAGTATTTT. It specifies CASSPMVASTDTQYF.

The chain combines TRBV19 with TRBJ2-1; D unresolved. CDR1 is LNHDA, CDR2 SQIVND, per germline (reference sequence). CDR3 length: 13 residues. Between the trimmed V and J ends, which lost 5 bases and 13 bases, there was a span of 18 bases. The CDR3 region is CASSEVETETQFF. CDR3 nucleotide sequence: TGTGCCAGTAGTGAAGTCGAGACGGAGACCCAGTTCTTC.

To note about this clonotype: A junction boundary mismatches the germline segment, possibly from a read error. CDR3 coding DNA: TGTACCAGCAGGACCGAAGGGGGCGCGGCCGGGGAGCTGTTTTTT. Translated, it gives CTSRTEGGAAGELFF. The chain couples TRBV13 to TRBJ2-2, with 7 bases that match TRBD1. CDR1 PRHDT and CDR2 FYEKMQ come from the germline V gene (reference sequence). The CDR3 spans 15 residues.